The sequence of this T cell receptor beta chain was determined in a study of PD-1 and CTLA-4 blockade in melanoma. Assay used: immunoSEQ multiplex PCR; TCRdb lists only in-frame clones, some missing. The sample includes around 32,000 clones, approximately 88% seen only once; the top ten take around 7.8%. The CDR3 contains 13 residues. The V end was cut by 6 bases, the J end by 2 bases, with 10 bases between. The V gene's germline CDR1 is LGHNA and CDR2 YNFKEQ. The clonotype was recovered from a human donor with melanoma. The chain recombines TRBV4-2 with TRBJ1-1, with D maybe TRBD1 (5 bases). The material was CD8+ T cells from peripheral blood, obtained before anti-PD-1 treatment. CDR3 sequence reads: CASRETGNTEAFF. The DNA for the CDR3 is TGTGCCAGCAGAGAAACAGGAAACACTGAAGCTTTCTTT.